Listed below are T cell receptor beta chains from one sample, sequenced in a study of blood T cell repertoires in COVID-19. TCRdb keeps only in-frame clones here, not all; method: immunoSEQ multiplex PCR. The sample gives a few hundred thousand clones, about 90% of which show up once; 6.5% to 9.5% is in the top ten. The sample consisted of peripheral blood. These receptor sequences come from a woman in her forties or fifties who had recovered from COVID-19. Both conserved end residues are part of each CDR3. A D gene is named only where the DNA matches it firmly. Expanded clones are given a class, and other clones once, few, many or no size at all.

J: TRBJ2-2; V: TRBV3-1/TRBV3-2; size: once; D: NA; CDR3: CASSRVPTGELFF; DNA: TGTGCCAGCAGTCGGGTTCCTACCGGGGAGCTGTTTTTT
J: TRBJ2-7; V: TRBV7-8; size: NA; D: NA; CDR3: CASSLGPQGAEQYF; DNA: TGTGCCAGCAGCTTAGGCCCTCAAGGAGCCGAGCAGTACTTC
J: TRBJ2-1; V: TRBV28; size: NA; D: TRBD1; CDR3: CAAGRTGFSYNEQFF; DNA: TGTGCCGCAGGCCGGACAGGGTTCTCCTACAATGAGCAGTTCTTC
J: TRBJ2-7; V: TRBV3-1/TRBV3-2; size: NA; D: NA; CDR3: CASSQGRAEQYF; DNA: TGTGCCAGCAGCCAAGGGCGGGCAGAGCAGTACTTC
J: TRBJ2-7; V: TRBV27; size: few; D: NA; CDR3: CASSNRRVSYEQYF; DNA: TGTGCCAGCAGTAATCGGAGGGTTTCCTACGAGCAGTACTTC
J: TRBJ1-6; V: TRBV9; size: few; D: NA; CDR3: CASSVSPDSPLHF; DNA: TGTGCCAGCAGCGTTAGCCCGGATTCACCCCTCCACTTT
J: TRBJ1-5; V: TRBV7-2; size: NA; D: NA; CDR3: CASRPTGIGNQPQHF; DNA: TGTGCCAGCAGGCCCACGGGGATTGGCAATCAGCCCCAGCATTTT
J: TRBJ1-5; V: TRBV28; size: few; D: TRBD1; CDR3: CASSLTGTGKLMSQHF; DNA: TGTGCCAGCAGTTTAACCGGGACAGGGAAATTGATGTCCCAGCATTTT
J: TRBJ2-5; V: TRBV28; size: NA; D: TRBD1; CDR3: CASSRPGQTRETQYF; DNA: TGTGCCAGCAGTCGACCGGGACAGACTCGAGAGACCCAGTACTTC
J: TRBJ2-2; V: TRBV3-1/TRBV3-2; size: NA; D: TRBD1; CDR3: CASSPPGTGNAGELFF; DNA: TGTGCCAGCAGCCCCCCCGGGACAGGGAACGCCGGGGAGCTGTTTTTT
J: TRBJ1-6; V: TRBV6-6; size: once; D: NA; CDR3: CASSREAGPANPLPLHF; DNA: TGTGCCAGCAGTCGGGAAGCGGGGCCTGCAAACCCCCTCCCCCTCCACTTT
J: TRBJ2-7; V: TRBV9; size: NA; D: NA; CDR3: CASNPSGQQTYEQYF; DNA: TGTGCCAGCAACCCCTCAGGACAACAAACCTACGAGCAGTACTTC
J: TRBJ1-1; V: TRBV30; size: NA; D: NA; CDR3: CAWRPPGVAEAFF; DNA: TGTGCCTGGAGGCCCCCCGGGGTAGCTGAAGCTTTCTTT
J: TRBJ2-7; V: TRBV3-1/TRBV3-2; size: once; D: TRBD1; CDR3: CASSWTGQGIYEQYF; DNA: TGTGCCAGCAGCTGGACGGGACAGGGGATCTACGAGCAGTACTTC
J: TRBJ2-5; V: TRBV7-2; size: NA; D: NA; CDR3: CASSSRPSETQYF; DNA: TGTGCCAGCAGCTCGCGCCCTTCGGAGACCCAGTACTTC
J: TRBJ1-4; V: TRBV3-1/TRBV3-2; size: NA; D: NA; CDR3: CASSQDRVGGVDEKLFF; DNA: TGTGCCAGCAGCCAAGACAGGGTAGGGGGTGTGGATGAAAAACTGTTTTTT
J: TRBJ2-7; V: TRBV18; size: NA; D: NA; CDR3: CASSPRDIVYEQYF; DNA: TGTGCCAGCTCACCCAGGGACATAGTCTACGAGCAGTACTTC
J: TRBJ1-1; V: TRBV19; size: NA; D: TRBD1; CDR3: CASSTPGQGGTEAFF; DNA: TGTGCCAGTAGTACCCCGGGACAGGGCGGCACTGAAGCTTTCTTT
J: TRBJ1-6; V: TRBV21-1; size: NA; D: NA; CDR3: CASSKETGNSPLHF; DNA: TGTGCCAGCAGCAAAGAGACGGGGAATTCACCCCTCCACTTT
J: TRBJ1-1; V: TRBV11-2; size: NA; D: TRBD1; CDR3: CASSPNRDRGRTEAFF; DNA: TGTGCCAGCAGCCCGAACCGGGACAGGGGGCGGACTGAAGCTTTCTTT
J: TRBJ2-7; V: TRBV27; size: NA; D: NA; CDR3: CASRPGHTYEQYF; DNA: TGTGCCAGCAGACCAGGACATACTTACGAGCAGTACTTC
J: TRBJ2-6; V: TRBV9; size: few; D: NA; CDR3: CASSVAVSGSGANVLTF; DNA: TGTGCCAGCAGCGTAGCGGTTTCGGGCTCTGGGGCCAACGTCCTGACTTTC
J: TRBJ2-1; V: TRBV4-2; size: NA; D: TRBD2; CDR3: CASSLRLASGMNEQFF; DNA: TGTGCCAGCAGCCTCAGATTGGCTAGCGGGATGAATGAGCAGTTCTTC
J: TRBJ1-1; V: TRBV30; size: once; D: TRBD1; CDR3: CAWSTSGGSAFF; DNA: TGTGCCTGGAGCACTTCAGGGGGCTCCGCTTTCTTT
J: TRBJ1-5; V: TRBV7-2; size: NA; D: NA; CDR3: CASSLNMDQPQHF; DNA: TGTGCCAGCAGCTTGAACATGGATCAGCCCCAGCATTTT
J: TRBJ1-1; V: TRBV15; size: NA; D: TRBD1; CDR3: CATSRDPGQSKLVF; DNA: TGTGCCACCAGCAGAGACCCGGGACAGTCGAAGCTGGTCTTT
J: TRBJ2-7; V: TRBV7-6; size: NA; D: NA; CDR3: CASSPPGTQGGEQYF; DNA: TGTGCCAGCAGCCCCCCCGGGACCCAGGGGGGCGAGCAGTACTTC
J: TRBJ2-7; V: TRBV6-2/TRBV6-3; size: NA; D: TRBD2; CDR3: CASSYQGLAGFYEQYF; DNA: TGTGCCAGCAGTTACCAGGGACTAGCGGGTTTCTACGAGCAGTACTTC
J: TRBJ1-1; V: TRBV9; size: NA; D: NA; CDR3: CASSSGQINTEAFF; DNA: TGTGCCAGCAGCAGCGGACAGATTAACACTGAAGCTTTCTTT
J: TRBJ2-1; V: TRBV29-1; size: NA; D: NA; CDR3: CSVASGNEQFF; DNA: TGCAGCGTTGCCTCGGGCAATGAGCAGTTCTTC
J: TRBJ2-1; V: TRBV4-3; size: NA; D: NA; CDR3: CASSLGTLGVDEQFF; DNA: TGCGCCAGCAGCCTGGGGACTCTAGGCGTGGATGAGCAGTTCTTC
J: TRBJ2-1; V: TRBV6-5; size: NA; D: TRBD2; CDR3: CASSYSLGLGANEQFF; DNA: TGTGCCAGCAGTTACTCCCTAGGACTAGGGGCCAATGAGCAGTTCTTC
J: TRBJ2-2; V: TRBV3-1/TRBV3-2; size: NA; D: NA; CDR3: CASSQFQLAGELFF; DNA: TGTGCCAGCAGCCAATTTCAGTTGGCCGGGGAGCTGTTTTTT
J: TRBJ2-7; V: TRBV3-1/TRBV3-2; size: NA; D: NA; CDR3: CASSQERGYEQYF; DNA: TGTGCCAGCAGCCAAGAGCGCGGCTACGAGCAGTACTTC
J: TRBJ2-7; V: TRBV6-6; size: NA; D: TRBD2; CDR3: CASSALGRDRQGLAASYEQYF; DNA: TGTGCCAGCAGCGCCTTAGGCCGGGACAGGCAAGGACTAGCGGCCTCCTACGAGCAGTACTTC
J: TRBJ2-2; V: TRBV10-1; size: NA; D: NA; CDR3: CASSQGNTGELFF; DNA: TGCGCCAGCAGTCAGGGGAACACCGGGGAGCTGTTTTTT
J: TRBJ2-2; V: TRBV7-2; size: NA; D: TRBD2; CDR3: CASSLAVTSGGAGGELFF; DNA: TGTGCCAGCAGCTTAGCTGTGACTAGCGGGGGGGCCGGCGGGGAGCTGTTTTTT
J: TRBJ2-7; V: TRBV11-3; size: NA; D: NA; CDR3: CASSLDGRGEQYF; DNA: TGTGCCAGCAGCTTAGATGGCCGGGGTGAGCAGTACTTC
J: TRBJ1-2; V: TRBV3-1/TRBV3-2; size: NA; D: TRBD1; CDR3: CASSQSSGTGYGYTF; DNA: TGTGCCAGCAGCCAATCCTCCGGGACAGGCTATGGCTACACCTTC
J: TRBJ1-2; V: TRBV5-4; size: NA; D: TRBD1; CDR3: CASSLLGQGFGGYGYTF; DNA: TGTGCCAGCAGCCTATTGGGACAGGGGTTTGGAGGCTATGGCTACACCTTC
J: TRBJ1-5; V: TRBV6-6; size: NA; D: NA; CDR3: CASSPQDFTDYSNQPQHF; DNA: TGTGCCAGCAGTCCCCAAGACTTCACCGATTATAGCAATCAGCCCCAGCATTTT
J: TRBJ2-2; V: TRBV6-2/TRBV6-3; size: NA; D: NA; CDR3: CASSYEGGGHYTGELFF; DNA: TGTGCCAGCAGTTACGAGGGCGGGGGCCACTACACCGGGGAGCTGTTTTTT
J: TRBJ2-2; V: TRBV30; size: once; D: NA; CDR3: CAWSRGATGELFF; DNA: TGTGCCTGGAGTCGGGGAGCCACCGGGGAGCTGTTTTTT
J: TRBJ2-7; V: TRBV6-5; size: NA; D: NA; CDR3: CASSDSGVTRYEQYF; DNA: TGTGCCAGCAGTGACTCAGGGGTCACGCGATACGAGCAGTACTTC
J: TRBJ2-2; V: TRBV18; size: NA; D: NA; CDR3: CASSLETVNTGELFF; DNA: TGTGCCAGCTCACTTGAGACAGTCAACACCGGGGAGCTGTTTTTT
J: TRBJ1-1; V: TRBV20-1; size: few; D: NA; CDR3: CSASAGLLNTEAFF; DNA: TGCAGTGCTAGTGCGGGACTGCTAAACACTGAAGCTTTCTTT
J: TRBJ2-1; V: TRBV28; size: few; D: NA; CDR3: CASSFLGGRNEQFF; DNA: TGTGCCAGCAGTTTCCTCGGGGGTCGCAATGAGCAGTTCTTC
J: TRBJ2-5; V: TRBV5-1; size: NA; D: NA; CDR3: CASSALLRQETQYF; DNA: TGCGCCAGCAGCGCATTACTAAGACAAGAGACCCAGTACTTC
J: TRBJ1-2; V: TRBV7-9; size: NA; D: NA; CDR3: CASSLSGQNGYTF; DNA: TGTGCCAGCAGCTTGTCAGGCCAGAATGGCTACACCTTC
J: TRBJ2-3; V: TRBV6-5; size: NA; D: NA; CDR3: CATRYSDTQYF; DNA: TGTGCCACCAGGTATTCAGATACGCAGTATTTT
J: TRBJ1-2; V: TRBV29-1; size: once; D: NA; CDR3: CSVEDRQHYGYTF; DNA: TGCAGCGTTGAAGACAGGCAGCACTATGGCTACACCTTC
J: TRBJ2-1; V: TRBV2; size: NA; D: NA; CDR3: CASSERLQVRNEQFF; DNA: TGTGCCAGCAGTGAAAGATTACAGGTCAGGAATGAGCAGTTCTTC